These 4 T cell receptor beta chains were sequenced from one sample in a study of blood T cell repertoires in COVID-19. Using immunoSEQ multiplex PCR, the repertoire was profiled, and TCRdb retains in-frame clones only, with some absent. This sample has approximately 180,000 clones; more than 75% occur once, and the top ten carry about a sixth. The sample was PBMCs or T cells enriched from blood (not recorded which). The receptors derive from a woman aged 45-59 years with acute COVID-19.

CDR3 DNA sequence: TGTGCCAGCAGCTTAGCCTGGGCAGGGGATGGCTACACCTTC. Its translation is CASSLAWAGDGYTF. The chain has TRBV7-9 and TRBJ1-2, with D maybe TRBD1 (6 bases). The germline V gene encodes CDR1 SEHNR and CDR2 FQNEAQ (reference sequence). This CDR3 region has 14 residues. The germline V and J ends were trimmed by 0 bases and 6 bases, with 11 bases remaining between them.

The chain has TRBV3-1 (or the pseudogene TRBV3-2) and TRBJ2-2; D not resolved. Per germline, CDR1 LGHDT and CDR2 YNNKEL (reference sequence). With 1 base removed from V and 5 bases from J, the gap between germline ends came to 5 bases. The CDR3 spans 13 residues. The CDR3 loop reads CASSQAGTGELFF. For the CDR3, the DNA is TGTGCCAGCAGCCAAGCCGGGACCGGGGAGCTGTTTTTT.

Only a few counts were recorded for this clone. The V and J genes are TRBV9 and TRBJ1-3; 7 nucleotides line up with TRBD1. Trimming cost V 4 bases and J 0 bases; bases outside gene matches: 13. CDR1 and CDR2 (germline): SGDLS, YYNGEE. This CDR3 comprises 18 residues. The CDR3 region is CASSTSSEGAFSGNTIYF. The CDR3 DNA reads TGTGCCAGCAGCACTAGTTCGGAGGGGGCTTTCTCTGGAAACACCATATATTTT.

The chain employs TRBV7-2 and TRBJ1-2; 7 bases agree with TRBD1. Germline trimming cut 1 base from V and 7 bases from J; bases unmatched to any gene: 6. In germline, CDR1 is SGHTA, CDR2 FQGNSA. The CDR3 consists of 14 residues. For the CDR3, the DNA is TGTGCCAGCAGCTTAGGGTGGACAGGCTCTGGCTACACCTTC. This sequence encodes CASSLGWTGSGYTF.